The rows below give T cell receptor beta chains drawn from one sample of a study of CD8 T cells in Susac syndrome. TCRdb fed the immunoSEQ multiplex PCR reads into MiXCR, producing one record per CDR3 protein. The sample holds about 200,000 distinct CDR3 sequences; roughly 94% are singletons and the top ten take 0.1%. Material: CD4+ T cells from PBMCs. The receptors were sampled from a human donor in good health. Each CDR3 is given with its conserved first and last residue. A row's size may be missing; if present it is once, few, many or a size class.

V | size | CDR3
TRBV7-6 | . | CASSLAVGGNSPLHF
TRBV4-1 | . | CASSQDRRSYGYTF
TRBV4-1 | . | CASSQDLGSYEQYF
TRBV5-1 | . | CASSLEGGEKLFF
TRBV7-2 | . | CASSSWTGPPTYEQYF
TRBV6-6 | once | CASSYSSGSSYNEQFF
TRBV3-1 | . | CASSQDSGRAEAFF
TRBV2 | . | CASSEAGQAEDGYTF
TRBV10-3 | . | CAISDLGSGNTIYF
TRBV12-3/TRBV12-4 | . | CASSLTGGSSPLHF
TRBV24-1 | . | CATSEYRNYGYTF
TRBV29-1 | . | CSVAPNTEAFF
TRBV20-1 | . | CSARTGFEETQYF
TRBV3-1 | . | CASSQEINEQFF
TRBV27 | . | CASCTQDPSTDTQYF
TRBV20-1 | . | CSARDTPSSEQYF
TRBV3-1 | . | CASSPSSDNSPLHF
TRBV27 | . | CASSLFRGTGSYEQYF
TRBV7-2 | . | CASSPRTGQQRTQYF
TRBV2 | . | CATGEDSTDTQYF
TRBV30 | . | CAWSGRADTEAFF
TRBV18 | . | CASSPLSGSGANEQFF
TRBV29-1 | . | CSVEDDYAGKETQYF
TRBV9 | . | CASSVTAKDNEQFF
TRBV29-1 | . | CSGTLGANTEAFF
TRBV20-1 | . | CSARDLRGGTDTQYF
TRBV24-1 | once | CATSALGDGANVLTF
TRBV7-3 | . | CASSLTPSGYGYTF
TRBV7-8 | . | CASSFGTSGKTQYF
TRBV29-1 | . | CSVGKSMDNEQFF
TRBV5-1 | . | CASSSPTSGRGTEQFF
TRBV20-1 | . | CSAPDAGDYGYTF
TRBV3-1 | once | CASSQVGVGGETQYF
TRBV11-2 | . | CASSSVGPGNEQFF
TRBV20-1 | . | CSARDQSGQHNYGYTF
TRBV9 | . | CASSPVAEGEQYF
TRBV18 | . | CASSPPENPYEQYF
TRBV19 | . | CASSIEKGTSGGAVTQYF
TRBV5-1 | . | CASSFRDQNLNEQFF
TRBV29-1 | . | CSVEHPLKGMDTQYF
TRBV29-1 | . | CSVRGTSGGQETQYF
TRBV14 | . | CASSQDTYRNYGYTF
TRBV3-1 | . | CASTDWSSYNEQFF
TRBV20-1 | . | CSAIPTVAQSREQYF
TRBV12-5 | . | CASGISGGGQPQHF
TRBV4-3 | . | CASSQEAPGYNEQFF
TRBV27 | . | CASSRDRVGMALHF
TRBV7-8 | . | CASSQTLLAGATDGELFF
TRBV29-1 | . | CSVDRGSGEAFF